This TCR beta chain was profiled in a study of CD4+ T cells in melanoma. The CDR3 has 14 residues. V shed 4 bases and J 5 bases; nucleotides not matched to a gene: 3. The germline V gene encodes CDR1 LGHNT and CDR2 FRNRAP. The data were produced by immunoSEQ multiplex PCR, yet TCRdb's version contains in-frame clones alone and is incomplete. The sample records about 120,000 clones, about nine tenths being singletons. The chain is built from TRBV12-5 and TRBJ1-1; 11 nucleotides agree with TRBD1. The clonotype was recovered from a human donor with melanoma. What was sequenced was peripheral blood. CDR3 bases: TGTGCTAGTGGTTGGGGACAGGGGGTAACTGAAGCTTTCTTT. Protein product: CASGWGQGVTEAFF.